This T cell receptor (beta chain) was obtained from a study of PD-1 blockade in classical Hodgkin lymphoma. In the study overall: Administration of nivolumab to patients was at 3 mg/kg intravenously every 2 weeks. Findings of the study overall: Sources of repertoire differences remain undefined, possibly disease activity or prior therapy. Exclusion was the outcome for patients who began nivolumab under 1 year after ASCT. With CD4+ cells, TCR diversity rose significantly by C4D1, but not with CD8+ cells.

Sequencing used immunoSEQ multiplex PCR; TCRdb keeps in-frame clones, though not all of them. The sample has 100,000 or so clones; around 89% are singletons. There was relapse after autologous stem cell transplantation in every patient, and there was variation in brentuximab vedotin exposure. A note on this clone: What it recognizes is unknown.

The CDR3 spans 16 residues. V was pared by 3 bases and J by 0 bases, with 12 bases between. Per germline, CDR1 SGHTA and CDR2 FQGNSA. The source is a human donor with classical Hodgkin lymphoma. Material: peripheral blood mononuclear cells (PBMCs), obtained before the second cycle of nivolumab. J is TRBJ1-3 and V is TRBV7-2, with no clear D. DNA of the CDR3: TGTGCCAGCAGCTTCCAGGCGACGCACTCTGGAAACACCATATATTTT. Its protein product is CASSFQATHSGNTIYF. Full variable domain (outside the CDR3, taken from reference TRBV7-2 and TRBJ1-3): GAGVSQSPSNKVTEKGKDVELRCDPISGHTALYWYRQSLGQGLEFLIYFQGNSAPDKSGLPSDRFSAERTGGSVSTLTIQRTQQEDSAVYLCASSFQATHSGNTIYFGEGSWLTVV.